The rows below give T cell receptor beta chains drawn from one sample of a study of blood T cell repertoires in COVID-19. Using immunoSEQ multiplex PCR, the repertoire was profiled, and TCRdb retains in-frame clones only, with some absent. The sample contains about 230,000 clones, about 85% of which appear only once. The sample was peripheral blood. All receptors come from a woman under 30 who had recovered from COVID-19. Both conserved end residues are part of each CDR3.

TRBJ2-1	TRBV3-1/TRBV3-2	16	CASSVHGQGGHNEQFF
TRBJ1-2	TRBV5-4	15	CASSLEAGSNYGYTF
TRBJ1-2	TRBV19	15	CASSAGQGSGYGYTF
TRBJ1-1	TRBV5-1	14	CASSLVADSTEAFF
TRBJ1-2	TRBV10-2	15	CASSESAGRVYGYTF
TRBJ2-3	TRBV9	13	CASSVAVSDTQYF
TRBJ1-6	TRBV28	16	CASSRRTGAFNSPLHF
TRBJ2-2	TRBV19	15	CASSRGRAGTGELFF
TRBJ1-2	TRBV3-1/TRBV3-2	14	CASSQDSTGLGYTF
TRBJ2-5	TRBV9	14	CASSVSGNQETQYF
TRBJ1-2	TRBV19	15	CASSTNRGPGYGYTF
TRBJ1-6	TRBV13	16	CASSPRQGGVNSPLHF